The clone carrying this T cell receptor (beta chain) came up many times. Its antigen is undetermined. This sample stems from a study of read filtering for tumor transcriptome and immune sequencing. V was shortened by 4 bases and J by 0 bases, with 10 bases between the two germline ends. From germline, CDR1 is SGHVS and CDR2 FQNEAQ. This CDR3 is 14 amino acids long. From about 400 ng of RNA, a library with molecular barcoded alpha/delta and beta/gamma adaptors was made. TCRdb reanalysed the reads using MiXCR and keeps one entry per CDR3 protein. Among roughly 90,000 distinct CDR3 sequences listed, about 22% were seen once. Study-level points and caveats: The sorted CD138-negative fraction was a mixed bone marrow immune population, not purified T cells.

The chain has TRBV7-8 and TRBJ2-7; possibly TRBD1 or TRBD2 for D (5 bases each). The sequence was obtained from a donor at least 40 years old with multiple myeloma. Sample: a population of CD138-negative cells sorted from bone marrow. The CDR3 DNA is TGTGCCAGCAGCTGGGACCGGAGCTCCTACGAGCAGTACTTC. The encoded protein is CASSWDRSSYEQYF.